A single sample is the source of the 5 T cell receptor beta chains below, sequenced in a study of blood T cell repertoires in COVID-19. Produced via immunoSEQ multiplex PCR; TCRdb's table is partial and in-frame only. Among 150,000 or so clones listed, more than 75% were seen once. What was sequenced was PBMCs or T cells enriched from blood (not recorded which). The receptors originated from a human donor with acute COVID-19. The donor label of this sample is uncertain.

The chain is built from TRBV9 and TRBJ2-3; 13 bases are a match to TRBD2. The CDR3 covers 18 residues. With V trimmed by 0 bases and J by 6 bases, 10 bases remained unmatched. From germline, CDR1 is SGDLS and CDR2 YYNGEE. The CDR3 DNA reads TGTGCCAGCAGCGTAGGACTAGCGGGGGGCTCCCAGTCCGATACGCAGTATTTT. Its translation is CASSVGLAGGSQSDTQYF.

On this clone itself: Compared with germline, one end of the junction differs, possibly owing to a read error. The chain recombines TRBV12-3 or TRBV12-4 with TRBJ2-4, with 10 positions matching TRBD2. The CDR3 totals 13 residues. CDR3 loop: CASRLAGGNIQYF. CDR3 nucleotides: TGTGCCAGCAGGTTAGCGGGGGGAAACATTCAGTACTTC.

This clone was seen more than once but under ten times. This rearrangement joins TRBV30 to TRBJ1-1, with D uncertain. The CDR3 contains 13 residues. Per the germline V gene, CDR1 is GTSNPN and CDR2 is SVGIG (reference sequence). V was pared by 1 base and J by 3 bases, with 9 bases between. CDR3 region: CAWSEAGYTEAFF. The CDR3 bases are TGTGCCTGGAGTGAGGCAGGATACACTGAAGCTTTCTTT.

This clone showed up just once. At one end, the junction sequence differs from germline, possibly due to a read error. The gene calls are TRBV7-9 and TRBJ2-3; TRBD2 matches at 7 bases. This CDR3 comprises 15 residues. Germline V gene data show CDR1 as SEHNR and CDR2 as FQNEAQ (reference sequence). CDR3 in amino acids: CASSLAERGTDTQYF. DNA of the CDR3: TGTGCCAGCAGCCTAGCGGAGAGGGGCACAGATACGCAGTATTTT.

The chain has TRBV10-3 and TRBJ2-1; 15 positions agree with TRBD2. CDR1 and CDR2 (germline): ENHRY, SYGVKD. Trimming took 4 bases from V and 5 from J; bases not matched to a gene: 3. The CDR3 length is 16 residues. CDR3 region: CAISAGTSGGNNEQFF. The CDR3 region has the DNA TGTGCCATCAGTGCCGGGACTAGCGGGGGGAACAATGAGCAGTTCTTC.